Sequencing of this T cell receptor beta chain was carried out in a study of shared clonotypes between healthy human individuals. Study-wide results and caveats: The sharing of approximately 5.1% of naive CD4 clonotypes was seen across a few donors.

Assay used: immunoSEQ multiplex PCR; TCRdb lists only in-frame clones, some missing. The sample includes about 2.1 million clones, just under 95% of them seen just once. To note about this clone: Its antigen is unknown.

Naive CD8 cells lacked CD45RO, underwent positive selection for CCR7 and left out terminally differentiated effector memory CD45RA+ cells. The germline V gene encodes CDR1 SEHNR and CDR2 FQNEAQ (reference sequence). V trimming: 0 bases; J trimming: 5 bases; junction bases outside the gene matches: 6. There are 16 residues in the CDR3. The sequence came from a man aged 18-30 years in good health. Some clones in this sample may be carry-over from other donors' samples. This chain joins TRBV7-9 and TRBJ2-1; 8 bases map to TRBD1. The sequencing sample was made of naive CD8+ T cells from PBMCs. Written as DNA, the CDR3 is TGTGCCAGCAGCTTAGCCCGGACAGGGTGGGACAATGAGCAGTTCTTC. It codes for CASSLARTGWDNEQFF.